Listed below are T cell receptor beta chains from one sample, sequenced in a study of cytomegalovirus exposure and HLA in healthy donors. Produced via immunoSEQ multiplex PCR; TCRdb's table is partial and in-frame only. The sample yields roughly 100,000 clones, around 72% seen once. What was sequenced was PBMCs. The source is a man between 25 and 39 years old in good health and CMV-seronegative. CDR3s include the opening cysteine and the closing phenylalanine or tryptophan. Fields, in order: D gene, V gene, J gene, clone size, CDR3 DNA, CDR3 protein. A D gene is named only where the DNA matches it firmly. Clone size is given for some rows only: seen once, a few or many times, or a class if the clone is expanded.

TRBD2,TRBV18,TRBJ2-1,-,TGTGCCAGCTCACCACCGGTGGGCGGGAGCTACAATGAGCAGTTCTTC,CASSPPVGGSYNEQFF
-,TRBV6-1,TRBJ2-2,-,TGTGCCAGCAGTGAAGGGAAGGGGTCGAACACCGGGGAGCTGTTTTTT,CASSEGKGSNTGELFF
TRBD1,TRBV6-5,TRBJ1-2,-,TGTGCCAGCAGTTCTTCACAGGGGGCACGAGGCTACACCTTC,CASSSSQGARGYTF
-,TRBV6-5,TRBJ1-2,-,TGTGCCAGCAGTTACTCGAAAGCGGGAAATAGAGGCTACACCTTC,CASSYSKAGNRGYTF
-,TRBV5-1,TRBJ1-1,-,TGCGCCAGCAGCCCGCGTCAGGGGAGGGGCACTGAAGCTTTCTTT,CASSPRQGRGTEAFF
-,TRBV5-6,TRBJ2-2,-,TGTGCCAGCAGCTTTAACTACAACACCGGGGAGCTGTTTTTT,CASSFNYNTGELFF
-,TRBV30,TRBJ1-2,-,TGTGCCTGGCTTGAAGGCGGGACCTACTATGGCTACACCTTC,CAWLEGGTYYGYTF
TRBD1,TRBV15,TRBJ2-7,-,TGTGCCACCAGCAGCGGGACAGGGGGCTTATACGAGCAGTACTTC,CATSSGTGGLYEQYF
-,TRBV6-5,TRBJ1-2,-,TGTGCCAGCAGTAACACAGGGTTAGCTAACTATGGCTACACCTTC,CASSNTGLANYGYTF
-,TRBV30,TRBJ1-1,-,TGTGCCGGGAGTACAGGGTCGGGCACTGAAGCTTTCTTT,CAGSTGSGTEAFF
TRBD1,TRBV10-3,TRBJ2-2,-,TGTGCCATCACCGGGACAGGGGCCGGGGAGCTGTTTTTT,CAITGTGAGELFF
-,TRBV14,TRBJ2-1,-,TGTGCCAGCAGCCAAGTAGGTGCAGGTGATGAGCAGTTCTTC,CASSQVGAGDEQFF
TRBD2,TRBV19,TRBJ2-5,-,TGTGCCAGTTCAGATAGCGGGAGTGTTCGAGAGACCCAGTACTTC,CASSDSGSVRETQYF
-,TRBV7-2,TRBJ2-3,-,TGTGCCAGCAGCTTAGGCGGGGTCGGTACGCAGTATTTT,CASSLGGVGTQYF
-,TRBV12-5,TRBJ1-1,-,TGTGCTAGTGCCCCCGGGTGGTCCACTGAAGCTTTCTTT,CASAPGWSTEAFF
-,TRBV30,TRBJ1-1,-,TGTGCCTGGACCATCACCCAACCACAGGGAGAAGCTTTCTTT,CAWTITQPQGEAFF
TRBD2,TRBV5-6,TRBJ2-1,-,TGTGCCAGCAGCTTGGTTCCTAGCGGGAGGTACTTTCCCTACAATGAGCAGTTCTTC,CASSLVPSGRYFPYNEQFF
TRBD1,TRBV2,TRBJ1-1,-,TGTGCCAGCAGCCTAATCGGGACAGGCATGAACACTGAAGCTTTCTTT,CASSLIGTGMNTEAFF
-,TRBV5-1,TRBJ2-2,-,TGCGCCAGCAGCTCGGGGGTCCGGGAGCTGTTTTTT,CASSSGVRELFF
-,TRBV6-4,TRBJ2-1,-,TGTGCCAGAAAGCCTTTTCGCGGCTCCTCAAACAATGAGCAGTTCTTC,CARKPFRGSSNNEQFF
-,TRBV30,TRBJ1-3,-,TGTGCCTGGAGTCGGGACACCATATATTTT,CAWSRDTIYF
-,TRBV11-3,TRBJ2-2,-,TGTGCCAGCAGCTTAACTGGGGGCAAAAGGACCGGGGAGCTGTTTTTT,CASSLTGGKRTGELFF
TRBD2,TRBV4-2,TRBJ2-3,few,TGTGCCAGCAGCCACGCAATAGCGGGAGTTTTTGGCACAGATACGCAGTATTTT,CASSHAIAGVFGTDTQYF
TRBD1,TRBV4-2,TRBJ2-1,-,TGTGCCAGCAGCAAGAATCCGGGACAGGGTCAGAATGAGCAGTTCTTC,CASSKNPGQGQNEQFF
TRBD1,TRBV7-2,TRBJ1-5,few,TGTGCCAGCAGCTTAACATTTTGGGGACAGGGATTTCAGCCCCAGCATTTT,CASSLTFWGQGFQPQHF
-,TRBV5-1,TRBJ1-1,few,TGCGCCAGCAGCTTGGCAGTGAACACTGAAGCTTTCTTT,CASSLAVNTEAFF
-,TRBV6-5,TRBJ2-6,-,TGTGCCAGCAGTTCTCCAGGGAGGAGCGGGGCCAACGTCCTGACTTTC,CASSSPGRSGANVLTF
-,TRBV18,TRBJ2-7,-,TGTGCCAGCTCAGCCTATCAGGGAAACGAGCAGTACTTC,CASSAYQGNEQYF
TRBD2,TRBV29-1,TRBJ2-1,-,TGCAGCGTTGAGGAGGTGGGGGGGGAGCAGTTCTTC,CSVEEVGGEQFF
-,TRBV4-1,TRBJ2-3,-,TGCGCCAGCAGCCACCCCACTCGCAATACGCAGTATTTT,CASSHPTRNTQYF
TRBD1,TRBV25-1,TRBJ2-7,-,TGTGCCAGCAGTGAAGGGGGACAGTTTAACTCCTACGAGCAGTACTTC,CASSEGGQFNSYEQYF
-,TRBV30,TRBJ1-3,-,TGTGCCTGGCTTACAGGGCTCTCTGGAAACACCATATATTTT,CAWLTGLSGNTIYF
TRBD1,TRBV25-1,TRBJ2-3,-,TGTGCCAGCAGTGAATTCTCTCAGGGGGTGAGCACAGATACGCAGTATTTT,CASSEFSQGVSTDTQYF
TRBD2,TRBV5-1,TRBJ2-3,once,TGCGCCAGCAGCCCGATCGGGACTAGCGGGTCCTCGAAAAGGAGCACAGATACGCAGTATTTT,CASSPIGTSGSSKRSTDTQYF
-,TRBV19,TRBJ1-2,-,TGTGCCAGTAGCCCCACGGATGGAGGGAACTATGGCTACACCTTC,CASSPTDGGNYGYTF
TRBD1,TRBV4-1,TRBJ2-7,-,TGCGCCAGCAGCCTGGGACAGGGCTACTCCTACGAGCAGTACTTC,CASSLGQGYSYEQYF
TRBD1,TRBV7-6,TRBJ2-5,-,TGTGCCAGCAGCACGTGGGACAGGGTTGAGGAGACCCAGTACTTC,CASSTWDRVEETQYF
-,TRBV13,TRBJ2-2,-,TGTGCCAGCAGCTTAAGCGAACAAGGGAGTGGAACCGGGGAGCTGTTTTTT,CASSLSEQGSGTGELFF
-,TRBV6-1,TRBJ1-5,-,TGTGCCAGCAGCTTTTACGGGAGGGGCAATCAGCCCCAGCATTTT,CASSFYGRGNQPQHF
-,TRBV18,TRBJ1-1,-,TGTGCCAGCTCACACCTCGACAGCAACCATGAAGCTTTCTTT,CASSHLDSNHEAFF
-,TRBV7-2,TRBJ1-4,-,TGTGCCAGCAGCTTAGTTGGAGCCACTGCAACTAATGAAAAACTGTTTTTT,CASSLVGATATNEKLFF
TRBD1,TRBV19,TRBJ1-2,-,TGTGCCAGTAGTACAACGAGGACAGGCCTGACCTATGGCTACACCTTC,CASSTTRTGLTYGYTF
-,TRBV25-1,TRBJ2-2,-,TGTGCCAGCAGTCTACTAAGCACCGGGGAGCTGTTTTTT,CASSLLSTGELFF
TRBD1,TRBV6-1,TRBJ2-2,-,TGTGCCAGCAGTGGCCGGGACAGGGGACTTCCCGGGGGCACCGGGGAGCTGTTTTTT,CASSGRDRGLPGGTGELFF
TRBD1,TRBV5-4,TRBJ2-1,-,TGTGCCAGCAGCGTACTACAGGGGACCTCCTACAATGAGCAGTTCTTC,CASSVLQGTSYNEQFF
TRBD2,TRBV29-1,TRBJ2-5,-,TGCAGCGTTGCTAGCGGGAGCGAGACCCAGTACTTC,CSVASGSETQYF
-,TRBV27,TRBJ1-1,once,TGTGCCAGCAGTTTATCGGTACGGGGTACTGAAGCTTTCTTT,CASSLSVRGTEAFF
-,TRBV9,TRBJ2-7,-,TGTGCCAGCAGCGTCGGACAGACTCCCTCCTACGAGCAGTACTTC,CASSVGQTPSYEQYF
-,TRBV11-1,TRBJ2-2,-,TGTGCCAGCAGCTCCCATTGGGGCCGGGAGCTGTTTTTT,CASSSHWGRELFF
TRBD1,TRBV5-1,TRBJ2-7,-,TGCGCCAGCACCCCCTCCGGGACAGAAGGTTACGAGCAGTACTTC,CASTPSGTEGYEQYF
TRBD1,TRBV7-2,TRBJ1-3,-,TGTGCCAGCAGCTTAACAGGGGGCCCTGGAAACACCATATATTTT,CASSLTGGPGNTIYF